This TCR beta chain was found in a study of CD8 T cells in ankylosing spondylitis. Study-wide results and limits: Earlier work had already found some motif variants in reactive arthritis synovial fluid and blood. Matched synovial fluid from ankylosing spondylitis patients was reported to be enriched for disease-linked clones. Disease-associated clones were CD8+ and fairly uncommon in peripheral blood. Roughly eight highly homologous variants made up a TCR beta motif that seemed to typify ankylosing spondylitis blood.

This clonotype has ten or more counts. What it recognizes is unknown. Quantitative 5'-RACE with molecular barcodes generated TCR beta libraries. From the 5' RACE reads, TCRdb called clonotypes with MiXCR, one entry per CDR3 protein. The table has about 220,000 distinct CDR3 sequences, 5.5% to 7.5% seen once. This CDR3 contains 15 residues. The germline V and J ends were trimmed by 4 bases and 0 bases, with 11 bases remaining between them. Germline-derived CDR1 and CDR2 are MNHEY and SVGAGI. The origin of this receptor is a male donor with ankylosing spondylitis. The chain joins TRBV6-5 to TRBJ2-3; the D is unclear. What was sequenced was blood, either unsorted or a sorted T cell fraction (not recorded which). The CDR3 protein is CASSSQPSSTDTQYF. The CDR3 DNA follows: TGTGCCAGCAGTTCCCAGCCGTCCAGCACAGATACGCAGTATTTT.